Listed here is a single T cell receptor (beta chain). What it binds is unknown. This specimen comes from a study of T cells after posttransplantation cyclophosphamide. Study findings and constraints: Recipient CMV seropositivity and CMV reactivation strongly tracked TRB clonality. Later blood repertoires were often dominated by clones from the donor CD8+ memory compartment. Skin or GI-infiltrating T cells shared few TRB sequences with blood.

CDR1 and CDR2 from the germline V gene are LNHDA and SQIVND (reference sequence). J lost 4 bases, V lost 2 bases, and 7 bases had no gene match. This CDR3 is built from 15 residues. Sequenced by immunoSEQ multiplex PCR; TCRdb stores in-frame clones only, minus some. The profile shows 9,500 to 10,000 clones, around 87% of them singletons. Sampled 1 year posttransplant, controls received myeloablative marrow transplants, methotrexate and a calcineurin inhibitor. The V and J genes are TRBV19 and TRBJ2-7, with 8 bases that match TRBD1. Material: PBMCs, obtained after an allogeneic stem cell transplant with a calcineurin inhibitor and methotrexate. The source of this sequence is a young adult male patient who received an allogeneic stem cell transplant from an unrelated donor, was CMV-positive, and had no GVHD. Some T cells may trace back to the graft donor. CDR3 region: CASSIRQGAVYEQYF. The CDR3 DNA reads TGTGCCAGTAGTATAAGGCAGGGGGCAGTATACGAGCAGTACTTC.